The clone carrying this TCR beta chain was found a few times. This record comes from a study of identical twins. From the 5' RACE reads, TCRdb called clonotypes with MiXCR, one entry per CDR3 protein. The data hold hundreds of thousands of distinct CDR3 sequences, with 8.5% to 9.5% observed a single time. With 2 bases removed from V and 3 bases from J, the gap between germline ends came to 13 bases. In germline, CDR1 is MRHNA, CDR2 SNTAGT. The CDR3 has 16 amino acids. The sample also formed part of further work on yellow fever vaccine responses in identical twins.

The chain recombines TRBV6-4 with TRBJ2-2; tentative D call: TRBD1 (5 bases). Sequencing used PBMCs. This sequence originates from a woman aged 18 to 35 in good health. The DNA for the CDR3 is TGTGCCAGCAGTGACACGGCAGGGTACCACACCGGGGAGCTGTTTTTT. Amino acids: CASSDTAGYHTGELFF.